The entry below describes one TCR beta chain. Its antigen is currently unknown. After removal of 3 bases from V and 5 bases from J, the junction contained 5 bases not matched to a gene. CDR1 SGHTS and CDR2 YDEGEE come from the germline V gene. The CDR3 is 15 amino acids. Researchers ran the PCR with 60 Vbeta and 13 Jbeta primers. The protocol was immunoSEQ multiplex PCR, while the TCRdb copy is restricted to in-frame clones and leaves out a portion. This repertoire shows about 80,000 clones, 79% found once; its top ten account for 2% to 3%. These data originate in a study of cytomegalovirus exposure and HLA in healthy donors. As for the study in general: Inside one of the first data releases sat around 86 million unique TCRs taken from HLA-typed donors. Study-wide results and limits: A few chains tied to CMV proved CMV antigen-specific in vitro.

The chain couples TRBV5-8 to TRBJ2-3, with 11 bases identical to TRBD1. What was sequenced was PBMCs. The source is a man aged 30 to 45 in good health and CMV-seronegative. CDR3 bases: TGTGCCAGCAGCTGGACAGGGGGCTTTGTAGATACGCAGTATTTT. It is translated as CASSWTGGFVDTQYF.